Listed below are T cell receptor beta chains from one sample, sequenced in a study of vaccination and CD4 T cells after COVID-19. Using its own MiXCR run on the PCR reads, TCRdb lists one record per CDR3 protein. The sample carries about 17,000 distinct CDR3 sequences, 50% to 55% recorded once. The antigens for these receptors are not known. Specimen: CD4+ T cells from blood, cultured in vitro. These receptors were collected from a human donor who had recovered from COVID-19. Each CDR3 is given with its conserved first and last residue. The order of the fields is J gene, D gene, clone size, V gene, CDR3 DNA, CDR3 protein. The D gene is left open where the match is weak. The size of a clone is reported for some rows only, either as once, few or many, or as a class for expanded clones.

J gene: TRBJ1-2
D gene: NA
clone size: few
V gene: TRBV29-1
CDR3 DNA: TGCAGCGTTGCTCGCGGGTATGGCTACACCTTC
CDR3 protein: CSVARGYGYTF

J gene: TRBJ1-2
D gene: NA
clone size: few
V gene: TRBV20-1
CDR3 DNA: TGCAGTGCTAGAGGTCCCGGTACTTATGGCTACACCTTC
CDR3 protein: CSARGPGTYGYTF

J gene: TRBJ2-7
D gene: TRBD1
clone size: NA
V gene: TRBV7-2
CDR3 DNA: TGTGCCAGCAGCTCATTTAGGGGGGACCCGGGACAGGGGGCGGAAGAGCAGTACTTC
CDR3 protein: CASSSFRGDPGQGAEEQYF

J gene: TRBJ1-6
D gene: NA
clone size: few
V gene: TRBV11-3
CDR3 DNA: TGTGCCAGCACCCTTGGGGTTTCTGGTTCACCCCTCCACTTT
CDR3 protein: CASTLGVSGSPLHF

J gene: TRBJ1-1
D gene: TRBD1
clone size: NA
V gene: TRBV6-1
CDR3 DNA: TGTGCCAGCAGTCGTACAGGGGCCCGCGGCGCTGAAGCTTTCTTT
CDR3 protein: CASSRTGARGAEAFF

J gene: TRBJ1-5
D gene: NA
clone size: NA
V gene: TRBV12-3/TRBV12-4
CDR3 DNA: TGTGCCAGCAGTCCTCGATCCGGGGGTCCCCAGCATTTT
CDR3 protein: CASSPRSGGPQHF

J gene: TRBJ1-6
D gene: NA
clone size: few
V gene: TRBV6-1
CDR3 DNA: TGTGCCAGCAGTCCGGGACCTTATAATTCACCCCTCCACTTT
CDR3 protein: CASSPGPYNSPLHF

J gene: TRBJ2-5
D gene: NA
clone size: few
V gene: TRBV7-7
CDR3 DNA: TGTGCCAGCAGCTTTGGGGTAGGGGAGACCCAGTACTTC
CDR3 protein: CASSFGVGETQYF

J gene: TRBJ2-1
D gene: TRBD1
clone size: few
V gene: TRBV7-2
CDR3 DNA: TGTGCCAGCAGCTTAGACCGGGACAGGCATGAGCAGTTCTTC
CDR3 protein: CASSLDRDRHEQFF

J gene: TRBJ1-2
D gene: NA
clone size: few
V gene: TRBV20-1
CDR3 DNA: TGCAGTGCTGAGGACGATCGATCTAACTATGGCTACACCTTC
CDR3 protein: CSAEDDRSNYGYTF

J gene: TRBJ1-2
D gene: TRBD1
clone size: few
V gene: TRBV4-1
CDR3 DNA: TGCGCCAGCAGCCAATTTCTAGCAGGGGGCTCTGGCTACACCTTC
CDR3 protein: CASSQFLAGGSGYTF

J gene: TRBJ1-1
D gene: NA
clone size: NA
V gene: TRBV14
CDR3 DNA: TGTGCCAGCAGCCAAGATGTATGGAGGGGCCGGAACCGATCCACTGAAGCTTTCTTT
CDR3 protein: CASSQDVWRGRNRSTEAFF

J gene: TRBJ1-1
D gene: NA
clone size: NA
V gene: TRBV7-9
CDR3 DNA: TGTGCCAGCAGCCCTAATCGGGGGAGGAACACTGAAGCTTTCTTT
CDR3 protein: CASSPNRGRNTEAFF

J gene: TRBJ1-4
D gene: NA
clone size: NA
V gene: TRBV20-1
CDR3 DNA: TGCAGTGCGGACCCTGGAGAAGGGCGGGAAAAACTGTTTTTT
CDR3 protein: CSADPGEGREKLFF

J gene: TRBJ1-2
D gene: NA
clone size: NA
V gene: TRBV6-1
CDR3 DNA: TGTGCCAGCCGGGACGGCCATTATGGCTACACCTTC
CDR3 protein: CASRDGHYGYTF

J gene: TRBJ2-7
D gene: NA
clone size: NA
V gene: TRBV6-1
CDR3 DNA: TGTGCCAGCAGTGAAGAGTTTTACGAGCAGTACTTC
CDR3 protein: CASSEEFYEQYF

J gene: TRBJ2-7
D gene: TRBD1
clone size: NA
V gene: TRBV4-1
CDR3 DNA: TGCGCCAGCAGCCGCGGTAGGACAGGGGGCGGGTACGAGCAGTACTTC
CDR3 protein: CASSRGRTGGGYEQYF

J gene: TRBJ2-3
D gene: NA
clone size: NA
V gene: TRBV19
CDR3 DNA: TGTGCCAGTAGTATCGGGCTTCTAGACACAGATACGCAGTATTTT
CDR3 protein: CASSIGLLDTDTQYF

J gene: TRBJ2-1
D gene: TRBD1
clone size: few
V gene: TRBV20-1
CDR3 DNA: TGCAGTGCGGATAAGTGGGACAGGTCATTGAGGGACAATGAGCAGTTCTTC
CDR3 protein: CSADKWDRSLRDNEQFF

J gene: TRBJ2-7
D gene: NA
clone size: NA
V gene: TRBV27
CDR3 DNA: TGTGCCAGCAGCCGTACGGGCGGGGGCACCTACGAGCAGTACTTC
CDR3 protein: CASSRTGGGTYEQYF

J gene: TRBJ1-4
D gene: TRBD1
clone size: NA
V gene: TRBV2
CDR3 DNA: TGTGCCAGCAGTGGGGGGACAGGGGGGTTTGAAAAACTGTTTTTT
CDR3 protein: CASSGGTGGFEKLFF

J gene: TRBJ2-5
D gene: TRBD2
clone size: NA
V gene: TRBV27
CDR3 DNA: TGTGCCAGCAGTTCATGGACTAGCGAGCAAGAGACCCAGTACTTC
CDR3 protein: CASSSWTSEQETQYF

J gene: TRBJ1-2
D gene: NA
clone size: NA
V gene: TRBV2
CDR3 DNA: TGTGCCAGCTCAAGACAGGCCAGAGCTAACTATGGCTACACCTTC
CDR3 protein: CASSRQARANYGYTF

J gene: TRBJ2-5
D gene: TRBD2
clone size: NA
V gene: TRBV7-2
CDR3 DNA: TGTGCCAGCAGCCTTAGCGGGGTACAAGAGACCCAGTACTTC
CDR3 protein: CASSLSGVQETQYF

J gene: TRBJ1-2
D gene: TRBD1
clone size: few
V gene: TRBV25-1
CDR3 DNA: TGTGCCAGCAGTGAAGGACAGGGGTTTGGCTACACCTTC
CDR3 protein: CASSEGQGFGYTF

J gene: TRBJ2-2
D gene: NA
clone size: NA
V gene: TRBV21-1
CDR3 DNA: TGTGCCAGCAGCCTTACTAGTAAGGGTACCGGGGAGCTGTTTTTT
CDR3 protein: CASSLTSKGTGELFF

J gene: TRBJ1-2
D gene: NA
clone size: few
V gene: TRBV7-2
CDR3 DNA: TGTGCCAGCAGCTTAGCGAGGGCCGACTATGGCTACACCTTC
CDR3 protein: CASSLARADYGYTF

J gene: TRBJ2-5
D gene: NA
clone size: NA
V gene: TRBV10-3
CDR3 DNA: TGTGCCATCAGTGAGTCCGCTGGGACCCAGTACTTC
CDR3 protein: CAISESAGTQYF

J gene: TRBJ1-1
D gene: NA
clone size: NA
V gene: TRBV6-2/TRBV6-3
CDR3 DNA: TGTGCCAGCAGTTACTCTTGGGCCGCGAACACTGAAGCTTTCTTT
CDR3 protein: CASSYSWAANTEAFF

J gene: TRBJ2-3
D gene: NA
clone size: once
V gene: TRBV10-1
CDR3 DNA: TGCGCCAGCAGTGAGGGAGGTACGCAGTATTTT
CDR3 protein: CASSEGGTQYF

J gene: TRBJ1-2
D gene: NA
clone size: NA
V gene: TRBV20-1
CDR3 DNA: TGCAGTGCTGGAGGACAGTTGGGTGGCTACACCTTC
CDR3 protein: CSAGGQLGGYTF

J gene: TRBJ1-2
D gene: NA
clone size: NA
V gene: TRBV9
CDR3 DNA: TGTGCCAGCCGGTGGGGGTCCAAAGCGGGTAGCGGCTACACCTTC
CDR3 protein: CASRWGSKAGSGYTF

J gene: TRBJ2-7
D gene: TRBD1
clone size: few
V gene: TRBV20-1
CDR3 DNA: TGCAGTGCTAGGGGACAGGGGGCGGTCGAGCAGTACTTC
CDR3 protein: CSARGQGAVEQYF

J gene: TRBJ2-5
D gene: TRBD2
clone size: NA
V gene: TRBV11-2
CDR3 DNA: TGTGCCAGCAGCTTCGCGGGGGGCGGGGAGACCCAGTACTTC
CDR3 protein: CASSFAGGGETQYF

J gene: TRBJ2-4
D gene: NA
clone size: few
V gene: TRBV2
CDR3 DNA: TGTGCCAGCAGGGGATCCAAAAACATTCAGTACTTC
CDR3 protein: CASRGSKNIQYF

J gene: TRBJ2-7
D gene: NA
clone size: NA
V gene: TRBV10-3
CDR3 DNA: TGTGCCATCAGAGAAACAGGAATCTCCTACGAGCAGTACTTC
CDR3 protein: CAIRETGISYEQYF

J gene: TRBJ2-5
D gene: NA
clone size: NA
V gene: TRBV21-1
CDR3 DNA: TGTGCCAGCAGCAAATCTGCGCCCCAGACTAGCCAAGAGACCCAGTACTTC
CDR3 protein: CASSKSAPQTSQETQYF

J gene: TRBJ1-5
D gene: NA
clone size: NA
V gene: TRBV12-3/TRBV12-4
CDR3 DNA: TGTGCCAGCAGTTTAAGTTACGCAACTAGCAATCAGCCCCAGCATTTT
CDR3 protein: CASSLSYATSNQPQHF

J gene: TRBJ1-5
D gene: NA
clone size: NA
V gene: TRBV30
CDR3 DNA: TGTGCCTGGAGTGCTCTGGGGGGCATTAGCAATCAGCCCCAGCATTTT
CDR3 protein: CAWSALGGISNQPQHF

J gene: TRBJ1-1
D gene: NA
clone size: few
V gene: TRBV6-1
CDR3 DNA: TGTGCCAGCAGTGAGGTTTGGGTGGGCACTGAAGCTTTCTTT
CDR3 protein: CASSEVWVGTEAFF

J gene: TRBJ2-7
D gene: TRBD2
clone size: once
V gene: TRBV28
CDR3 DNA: TGTGCCAGCAGTCTTCACGGCGGGAGCCAGCCCTACGAGCAGTACTTC
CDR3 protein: CASSLHGGSQPYEQYF

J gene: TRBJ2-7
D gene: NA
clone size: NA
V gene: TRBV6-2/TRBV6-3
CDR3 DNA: TGTGCCAGCAGCCGGGAGGGAGGGGGCATCTACGAGCAGTACTTC
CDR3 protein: CASSREGGGIYEQYF

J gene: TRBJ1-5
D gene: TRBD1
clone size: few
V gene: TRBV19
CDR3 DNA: TGTGCCAGTAGTTTTCGGGACAGGGGGCTCTTCCCCAATCAGCCCCAGCATTTT
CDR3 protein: CASSFRDRGLFPNQPQHF

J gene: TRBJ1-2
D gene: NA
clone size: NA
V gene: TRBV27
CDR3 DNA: TGTGCCAGCAGTTCTCCGGGGATGGGCGTTGGAGGCTACACCTTC
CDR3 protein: CASSSPGMGVGGYTF

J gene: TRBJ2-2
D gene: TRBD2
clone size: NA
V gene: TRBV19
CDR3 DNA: TGTGCCAGTAGTTTAGCGGGGGGGAGCACCGGGGAGCTGTTTTTT
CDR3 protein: CASSLAGGSTGELFF

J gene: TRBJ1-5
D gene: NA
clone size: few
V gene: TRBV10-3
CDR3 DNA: TGTGCCATCAGCCAGGACGGGAGCAATCAGCCCCAGCATTTT
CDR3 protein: CAISQDGSNQPQHF

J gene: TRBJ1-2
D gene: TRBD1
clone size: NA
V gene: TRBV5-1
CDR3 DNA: TGCGCCAGCAGTCTCGAAGGTGGACAGGGAGGGTATGGCTACACCTTC
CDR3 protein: CASSLEGGQGGYGYTF

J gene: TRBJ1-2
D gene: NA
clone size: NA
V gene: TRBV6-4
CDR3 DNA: TGTGCCAGCAGTGACTCGATTAGCTCTAACTATGGCTACACCTTC
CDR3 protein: CASSDSISSNYGYTF

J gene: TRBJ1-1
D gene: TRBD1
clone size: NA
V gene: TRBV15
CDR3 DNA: TGTGCCACCAGCACCTTGGACAGGGGGCTCACTGAAGCTTTCTTT
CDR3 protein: CATSTLDRGLTEAFF

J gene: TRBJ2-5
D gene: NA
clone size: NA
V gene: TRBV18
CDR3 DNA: TGTGCCAGCTCACCGCAGGCTGGAGAGACCCAGTACTTC
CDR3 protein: CASSPQAGETQYF